A single sample gave rise to the 23 T cell receptor beta chains below, sequenced in a study of CD8 T cells in Susac syndrome. RNA, at about 0.45 to 1 ug, was reverse transcribed with random hexamers. Each CDR3 protein gets one entry after TCRdb re-called the immunoSEQ multiplex PCR reads with MiXCR. The sample carries under 80,000 distinct CDR3 sequences, 90% to 95% recorded once. The sequenced material came from CD4+ T cells from PBMCs. The origin of the receptors is a human donor with Susac syndrome.

The rearrangement uses TRBV6-6 and TRBJ1-2; D not certain. Between the trimmed V and J ends, which lost 5 bases and 1 base, there was a span of 8 bases. The CDR3 has 13 amino acids. Looked up from germline, CDR1 is MNHNY and CDR2 is SVGAGI (reference sequence). The CDR3 DNA reads TGTGCCAGCAGTAAGACGGGTAACTATGGCTACACCTTC. Protein sequence: CASSKTGNYGYTF.

The table lists this clonotype with a few counts. This sequence joins TRBV3-1 and TRBJ2-3; 10 positions agree with TRBD2. CDR1 and CDR2 from the germline V gene are LGHDT and YNNKEL (reference sequence). This CDR3 has 14 residues. V was pared by 4 bases and J by 3 bases, with 1 base of the junction left unmatched. CDR3 nucleotide sequence: TGTGCCAGCAGCCCTAGCGGGGGAACAGATACGCAGTATTTT. It codes for CASSPSGGTDTQYF.

The J gene is TRBJ1-2, the V gene TRBV7-9; D is undetermined. The CDR3 covers 12 residues. Germline V gene sequence: CDR1 SEHNR, CDR2 FQNEAQ (reference sequence). Trimming removed 5 bases from V and 4 bases from J, with 8 bases in between. The CDR3 loop reads CASSPGPYGYTF. The CDR3 DNA is TGTGCCAGCAGCCCTGGCCCCTATGGCTACACCTTC.

The chain employs TRBV7-9 and TRBJ1-1; no definite D call. Trimming removed 2 bases from V and 7 bases from J, with 11 bases in between. Germline V gives CDR1 SEHNR, CDR2 FQNEAQ (reference sequence). The CDR3 is 13 residues long. CDR3 DNA sequence: TGTGCCAGCAGCTTAAATCGGAGGGATGAAGCTTTCTTT. It encodes CASSLNRRDEAFF. Based on the CDR3 plus reference TRBV7-9 and TRBJ1-1, the full variable domain is DTGVSQNPRHKITKRGQNVTFRCDPISEHNRLYWYRQTLGQGPEFLTYFQNEAQLEKSRLLSDRFSAERPKGSFSTLEIQRTEQGDSAMYLCASSLNRRDEAFFGQGTRLTVV.

The J gene is TRBJ2-5, the V gene TRBV6-1; the D gene is possibly TRBD2 (6 bases). The ends were cut back, 5 bases at V and 6 bases at J, with 19 bases in the middle. In germline, CDR1 is MNHNS, CDR2 SASEGT. The CDR3 runs to 15 residues. The CDR3 region has the DNA TGTGCCAGCAGTTCGGACGGGAGACTGATTCAGACCCAGTACTTC. It is translated as CASSSDGRLIQTQYF.

The chain is built from TRBV7-8 and TRBJ2-7, with D possibly matching TRBD2 (6 bases). The ends were cut back, 4 bases at V and 3 bases at J, with 10 bases in the middle. Per the germline V gene, CDR1 is SGHVS and CDR2 is FQNEAQ. CDR3 length: 13 amino acids. The CDR3 loop reads CASSSTRRYEQYF. The CDR3 DNA reads as TGTGCCAGCAGCTCGACTAGGCGCTACGAGCAGTACTTC.

This clonotype was found once. The chain is built from TRBV19 and TRBJ1-5; the D is unclear. Trimming removed 3 bases at V and 9 bases at J, with 12 bases between. Germline assignment: CDR1 LNHDA and CDR2 SQIVND (reference sequence). The length of the CDR3 is 13 residues. CDR3 DNA: TGTGCCAGTAGTATCCGACCCCAAGGGCCCCAGCATTTT. Translation: CASSIRPQGPQHF. Supplemented by reference TRBV19 and TRBJ1-5, the full variable domain reads DGGITQSPKYLFRKEGQNVTLSCEQNLNHDAMYWYRQDPGQGLRLIYYSQIVNDFQKGDIAEGYSVSREKKESFPLTVTSAQKNPTAFYLCASSIRPQGPQHFGDGTRLSIL.

The rearrangement uses TRBV24-1 and TRBJ2-7; 11 bases line up with TRBD1. The V segment lost 4 bases and the J segment 3 bases; nucleotides outside the gene matches: 10. There are 17 residues in the CDR3. Germline-derived CDR1 and CDR2 are KGHDR and SFDVKD. The CDR3 region has the DNA TGTGCCACCAGTGACAAAACGGGACAGGGGGATCTCTACGAGCAGTACTTC. The encoded protein is CATSDKTGQGDLYEQYF.

In this sample, this clonotype turned up once. This chain connects TRBV4-3 to TRBJ2-2; D call uncertain. Trimming cost V 1 base and J 1 base, with 4 bases left between them. Germline-derived CDR1 and CDR2 are LGHNA and YSLEER. The CDR3 loop spans 14 amino acids. Here the CDR3 DNA reads TGCGCCAGCAGCCAAGGACAGAACACCGGGGAGCTGTTTTTT. It encodes CASSQGQNTGELFF.

The CDR3: CASSVGGGQSYEQYF. The CDR3 nucleotides are TGTGCCAGCAGCGTAGGCGGGGGGCAATCCTACGAGCAGTACTTC. V and J are TRBV9 and TRBJ2-7, with 8 positions matching TRBD2. V was pared by 0 bases and J by 1 base, with 3 bases of the junction left unmatched. Per the germline V gene, CDR1 is SGDLS and CDR2 is YYNGEE. The CDR3 runs 15 residues.

The V call is TRBV7-8, the J call TRBJ1-3, with D perhaps matching TRBD1 (5 bases). Germline V gene data show CDR1 as SGHVS and CDR2 as FQNEAQ. With 4 bases removed from V and 0 bases from J, the gap between germline ends came to 16 bases. The CDR3 is made up of 17 amino acids. The CDR3, as DNA: TGTGCCAGCAGCTCTACAGGTGGACGAGTCTCTGGAAACACCATATATTTT. It translates to CASSSTGGRVSGNTIYF.

The rearrangement uses TRBV20-1 and TRBJ2-5; 7 bases match TRBD2. This CDR3 comprises 14 residues. Trimming cost V 6 bases and J 2 bases; bases outside gene matches: 9. The germline CDR1 and CDR2 sequences are DFQATT and SNEGSKA (reference sequence). The CDR3 region is CSARGGADQETQYF. Written as DNA, the CDR3 is TGCAGTGCCCGCGGGGGAGCGGATCAAGAGACCCAGTACTTC.

The V call is TRBV20-1, the J call TRBJ1-2, with TRBD1 as a possible D gene (5 bases). CDR1 is DFQATT, CDR2 SNEGSKA, per germline (reference sequence). Trimming took off 6 bases at V and 0 bases at J, with 11 bases between the two ends. This CDR3 spans 13 amino acids. CDR3 DNA sequence: TGCAGTGCCACAGGTGGAGCTAACTATGGCTACACCTTC. Translating it yields CSATGGANYGYTF.

The V gene is TRBV6-5, the J gene TRBJ1-1, with D possibly being TRBD1 (5 bases). From germline, CDR1 is MNHEY and CDR2 SVGAGI. With 0 bases removed from V and 7 bases from J, the gap between germline ends came to 6 bases. The length of the CDR3 is 12 residues. CDR3 sequence: CASSYSGREAFF. CDR3 nucleotide sequence: TGTGCCAGCAGTTACTCGGGGCGTGAAGCTTTCTTT.

The chain carries TRBV5-1 and TRBJ2-5; 9 bases align to TRBD1. CDR1 and CDR2 from the germline V gene are SGHRS and YFSETQ. Unmatched junction bases numbered 6, after V lost 4 bases and J lost 5 bases. This CDR3 region has 14 residues. The CDR3 sequence is CASSNTGGLETQYF. In DNA form, the CDR3 reads TGCGCCAGCAGCAACACAGGGGGCCTGGAGACCCAGTACTTC.

This clonotype has a single count. The chain links TRBV20-1 to TRBJ2-5; no definite D call. Per the germline V gene, CDR1 is DFQATT and CDR2 is SNEGSKA (reference sequence). Trimming pared 0 bases from V and 1 base from J, leaving 12 bases between. The CDR3 consists of 15 residues. The CDR3 DNA follows: TGCAGTGCTAGAGAAGAGGTGGGATTCCAAGAGACCCAGTACTTC. This gives the protein CSAREEVGFQETQYF.

The V and J genes are TRBV7-3 and TRBJ2-6; the D gene could be TRBD1 or TRBD2 (6 bases each). V was cut by 2 bases and J by 2 bases, with 13 bases left in between. The germline gives CDR1 SGHTA, CDR2 FQGTGA. The CDR3 runs 17 residues. This CDR3 reads CASSLLQGGAGANVLTF. The CDR3 nucleotides read TGTGCCAGCAGCTTATTACAGGGAGGTGCTGGGGCCAACGTCCTGACTTTC.

The J gene is TRBJ2-3, the V gene TRBV28, with a tentative D call TRBD1 (5 bases). Germline lookup yields CDR1 MDHEN and CDR2 SYDVKM. V gave up 5 bases and J gave up 0 bases, with 12 bases separating them. The CDR3 extends over 15 amino acids. CDR3 in amino acids: CASSPDSPSTDTQYF. The CDR3 coding sequence is TGTGCCAGCAGTCCTGACAGTCCAAGCACAGATACGCAGTATTTT.

This sequence joins TRBV5-1 and TRBJ2-7; D uncertain. Trimming removed 0 bases at V and 1 base at J, with 14 bases between. This CDR3 has 16 residues. Germline V gene sequence: CDR1 SGHRS, CDR2 YFSETQ. The CDR3 DNA reads TGCGCCAGCAGCTTGGCCCGGTTGCCGGAGTCCTACGAGCAGTACTTC. Protein: CASSLARLPESYEQYF.

The J gene is TRBJ1-5, the V gene TRBV7-2, with TRBD1 matching over 7 bases. Per germline, CDR1 SGHTA and CDR2 FQGNSA. The CDR3 has 16 amino acids. Trimming cost V 4 bases and J 0 bases; bases outside gene matches: 6. The CDR3 DNA is TGTGCCAGCAGCTCCCAGACAGGGATTAGCAATCAGCCCCAGCATTTT. Translating it yields CASSSQTGISNQPQHF. Full variable domain (remainder filled in from reference TRBV7-2 and TRBJ1-5): GAGVSQSPSNKVTEKGKDVELRCDPISGHTALYWYRQSLGQGLEFLIYFQGNSAPDKSGLPSDRFSAERTGGSVSTLTIQRTQQEDSAVYLCASSSQTGISNQPQHFGDGTRLSIL.

The rearrangement joins TRBV3-1 to TRBJ2-5; D may be TRBD2 (6 bases). V lost 6 bases to trimming and J lost 1 base, with 18 bases between them. Per germline, CDR1 LGHDT and CDR2 YNNKEL (reference sequence). The CDR3 runs to 16 residues. The CDR3 loop is CASRRQPGTPQETQYF. DNA for the CDR3: TGTGCCAGCAGGAGACAGCCCGGGACTCCCCAAGAGACCCAGTACTTC.

The V gene is TRBV20-1, the J gene TRBJ2-5, with a possible D match to TRBD1 (5 bases). Per the germline V gene, CDR1 is DFQATT and CDR2 is SNEGSKA (reference sequence). This CDR3 is 13 amino acids long. The ends were cut back, 6 bases at V and 1 base at J, with 12 bases in the middle. CDR3 sequence: CSALSGPQETQYF. DNA of the CDR3: TGCAGTGCCCTATCAGGGCCCCAAGAGACCCAGTACTTC.

V usage is TRBV6-1 and J usage is TRBJ2-1, with D perhaps assigned TRBD1 or TRBD2 (5 bases each). The CDR3 is made up of 15 amino acids. Trimming cost V 5 bases and J 0 bases, with 11 bases left between them. CDR1 is MNHNS and CDR2 is SASEGT in the germline V gene. CDR3 residues: CASSHGTGSYNEQFF. The CDR3 DNA follows: TGTGCCAGCAGTCACGGGACCGGCTCCTACAATGAGCAGTTCTTC.